The next 16 T cell receptor beta chains were all read from a single sample in a study of vaccination effects on CD4 cells after COVID-19. CD4+ T cells specific for antigen were expanded with viral peptide pools by the ViraFEST assay before sequencing. Following culture for about 11 days, CD4+ T cells were isolated. Neither prior SARS-CoV-2 infection nor positive nucleocapsid antibodies were present in the vaccine recipients. The protocol was immunoSEQ multiplex PCR, while the TCRdb copy is restricted to in-frame clones and leaves out a portion. The sample lists some 65,000 clones, 76% occurring once. The antigens these receptors bind are not known. The sequenced sample was CD4+ T cells from PBMCs cultured with HCoV-NL63 spike peptides, obtained before COVID-19 vaccination. The receptors come from a human donor who received a COVID-19 vaccine.

The genes are TRBV11-3 and TRBJ2-6, with 9 bases matching TRBD1. The CDR3 consists of 16 residues. The germline CDR1 and CDR2 sequences are SGHNT and YENEEA. V lost 5 bases, J lost 7 bases, and 9 bases stayed unmatched. Written as DNA, the CDR3 is TGTGCCAGCAGCCCCGGGACAGGGAAGCGCGCCAACGTCCTGACTTTC. Translated, it gives CASSPGTGKRANVLTF.

This chain uses TRBV7-9 with TRBJ2-7; maybe TRBD1 (6 bases). The CDR3 is made up of 14 amino acids. In germline, CDR1 is SEHNR, CDR2 FQNEAQ (reference sequence). Trimming removed 4 bases from V and 7 bases from J, with 17 bases in between. The CDR3 DNA reads TGTGCCAGCAGCTCCCAAACAGGGTCGGGAGAGCAGTACGTC. Translation gives CASSSQTGSGEQYV.

The chain combines TRBV6-4 with TRBJ2-3; D possibly corresponds to TRBD2 (5 bases). Germline CDR1 is MRHNA and CDR2 is SNTAGT. V was clipped by 6 bases and J by 3 bases, with 13 bases between them. CDR3 length: 14 amino acids. Here the CDR3 DNA reads TGTGCCAGCAGACAGACCCCGGGGACAGATACGCAGTATTTT. It translates to CASRQTPGTDTQYF.

This clone was observed a handful of times. V and J are TRBV19 and TRBJ1-2, with D unclear. Trimming shortened V by 6 bases and J by 7 bases, and 15 bases separated the two germline ends. The CDR3 covers 13 residues. The germline V gene encodes CDR1 LNHDA and CDR2 SQIVND (reference sequence). CDR3 amino acids: CASRSGQAVGYTF. For the CDR3, the DNA is TGTGCCAGTAGAAGTGGGCAGGCCGTTGGCTACACCTTC.

Note on this clone: Other DNA sequences from this sample encode an identical CDR3 as well. The chain has TRBV18 and TRBJ1-4; 7 nucleotides agree with TRBD1. V trimming: 3 bases; J trimming: 5 bases; junction bases outside the gene matches: 0. CDR1 is KGHSH, CDR2 LQKENI, per germline. CDR3 size: 13 residues. The CDR3 region has the DNA TGTGCCAGCTCACCGGGACAGAATGAAAAACTGTTTTTT. It encodes CASSPGQNEKLFF.

This clone was observed a handful of times. The rearrangement joins TRBV7-2 to TRBJ1-3; D possibly corresponds to TRBD1 (6 bases). Trimming removed 6 bases at V and 4 bases at J, with 13 bases between. Germline V CDR1 and CDR2: SGHTA, FQGNSA. The length of the CDR3 is 14 residues. The CDR3 protein is CASRLGGAGNTIYF. For the CDR3, the DNA is TGTGCCAGCAGGCTGGGGGGGGCGGGAAACACCATATATTTT.

J is TRBJ2-2 and V is TRBV30; D gene unclear. Germline V lookup: CDR1 GTSNPN, CDR2 SVGIG (reference sequence). This CDR3 region has 14 residues. V was cut by 2 bases and J by 2 bases, with 9 bases left in between. The CDR3 sequence: CAWSWEHNTGELFF. DNA of the CDR3: TGTGCCTGGAGTTGGGAACACAACACCGGGGAGCTGTTTTTT. Full variable domain (remainder filled in from reference TRBV30 and TRBJ2-2): SQTIHQWPATLVQPVGSPLSLECTVEGTSNPNLYWYRQAAGRGLQLLFYSVGIGQISSEVPQNLSASRPQDRQFILSSKKLLLSDSGFYLCAWSWEHNTGELFFGEGSRLTVL.

CDR3 nucleotide sequence: TGTGCCAGCAGCCGACCCGGGACTAGCGGGGGGACACAAGAGACCCAGTACTTC. It is translated as CASSRPGTSGGTQETQYF. This chain joins TRBV28 and TRBJ2-5; 15 bases are a match to TRBD2. The CDR3 has 18 residues. After removal of 6 bases from V and 2 bases from J, the junction contained 10 bases not matched to a gene. In germline, CDR1 is MDHEN, CDR2 SYDVKM.

This clone was counted between two and nine times. The chain couples TRBV12-3 or TRBV12-4 to TRBJ1-2, with 7 bases matching TRBD1. Trimming cost V 8 bases and J 6 bases; bases outside gene matches: 6. The CDR3 extends over 12 amino acids. CDR3 in amino acids: CASRDRANGYTF. In DNA, the CDR3 is TGTGCCAGCCGAGACAGGGCGAATGGCTACACCTTC.

The CDR3 bases are TGTGCCAGCAGCTTAAGTGGACAGTACAATGAGCAGTTCTTC. This sequence encodes CASSLSGQYNEQFF. The chain carries TRBV11-3 and TRBJ2-1, with D possibly matching TRBD1 (6 bases). V was trimmed by 2 bases and J by 4 bases, leaving 9 bases between them. The CDR3 covers 14 residues. Germline V gene data show CDR1 as SGHNT and CDR2 as YENEEA.

Judged by abundance, this clone is medium-sized. The rearrangement joins TRBV19 to TRBJ1-2; no firm D call. V lost 5 bases and J lost 2, with 6 bases in between. The CDR3 length is 12 residues. The germline V gene encodes CDR1 LNHDA and CDR2 SQIVND (reference sequence). Here the CDR3 reads CASSYMNYGYTF. The DNA for the CDR3 is TGTGCCAGTAGTTACATGAACTATGGCTACACCTTC.

V usage is TRBV5-1 and J usage is TRBJ1-5, with a weak D call TRBD1 (5 bases). In germline, CDR1 is SGHRS, CDR2 YFSETQ. This CDR3 has 16 residues. Trimming took 1 base from V and 2 from J, leaving 13 bases between them. The CDR3, as DNA: TGCGCCAGCAGCTTGTTCCCACAGGCCGGCAATCAGCCCCAGCATTTT. Protein: CASSLFPQAGNQPQHF.

To note about this clone: Different DNA sequences within this sample yield the same CDR3. CDR3 DNA: TGTGCCACCAGTGGACGGGGGGCGAACACCGGGGAGCTGTTTTTT. Its protein product is CATSGRGANTGELFF. The chain uses TRBV24-1 and TRBJ2-2, with 7 bases aligning to TRBD2. The junction had 2 bases not matched to a gene; V was cut back by 5 bases and J by 0 bases. CDR3 length equals 15 residues. Germline CDR1 KGHDR, CDR2 SFDVKD.

The chain uses TRBV19 and TRBJ1-5, with 9 positions matching TRBD1. CDR1 and CDR2 from the germline V gene are LNHDA and SQIVND (reference sequence). Trimming took 10 bases from V and 0 from J; bases not matched to a gene: 4. The CDR3 runs to 14 residues. The CDR3, as DNA: TGTGCCACCGGGACAGGGTATAGCAATCAGCCCCAGCATTTT. It is translated as CATGTGYSNQPQHF.

The J gene is TRBJ1-5, the V gene TRBV11-2; 9 nucleotides line up with TRBD1. Germline lookup yields CDR1 SGHAT and CDR2 FQNNGV. This CDR3 is built from 17 residues. The ends lost 3 bases at V and 4 bases at J; junction bases unmatched: 10. CDR3: CASSLIQGATGNQPQHF. CDR3 sequence (DNA): TGTGCCAGCAGCTTGATACAGGGGGCCACAGGGAATCAGCCCCAGCATTTT. The full variable domain, rest sourced from reference TRBV11-2 and TRBJ1-5, is EAGVAQSPRYKIIEKRQSVAFWCNPISGHATLYWYQQILGQGPKLLIQFQNNGVVDDSQLPKDRFSAERLKGVDSTLKIQPAKLEDSAVYLCASSLIQGATGNQPQHFGDGTRLSIL.

This sequence joins TRBV7-2 and TRBJ2-2; TRBD2 matches 7 bases. J was trimmed by 5 bases and V by 3 bases; bases with no gene match: 3. The CDR3 consists of 14 residues. Germline V lookup: CDR1 SGHTA, CDR2 FQGNSA. CDR3 region: CASSFVRGTGELFF. In nucleotides, the CDR3 is TGTGCCAGCAGCTTTGTGCGGGGGACCGGGGAGCTGTTTTTT.